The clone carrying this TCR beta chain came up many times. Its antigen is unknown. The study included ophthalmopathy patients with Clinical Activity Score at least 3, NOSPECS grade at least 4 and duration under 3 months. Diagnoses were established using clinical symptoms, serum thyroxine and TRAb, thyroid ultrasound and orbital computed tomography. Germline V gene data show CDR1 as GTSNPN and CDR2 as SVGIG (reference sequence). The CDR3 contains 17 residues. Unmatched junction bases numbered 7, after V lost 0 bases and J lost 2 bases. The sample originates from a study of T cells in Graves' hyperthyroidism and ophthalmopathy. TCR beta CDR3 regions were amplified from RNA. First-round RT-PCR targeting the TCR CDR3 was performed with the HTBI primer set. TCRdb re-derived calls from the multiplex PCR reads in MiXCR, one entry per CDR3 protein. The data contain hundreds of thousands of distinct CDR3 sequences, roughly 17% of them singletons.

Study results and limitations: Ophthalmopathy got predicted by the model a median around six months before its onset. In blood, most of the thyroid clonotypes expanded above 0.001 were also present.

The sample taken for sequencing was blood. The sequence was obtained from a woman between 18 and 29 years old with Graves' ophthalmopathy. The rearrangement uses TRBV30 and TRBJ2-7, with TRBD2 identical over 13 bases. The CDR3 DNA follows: TGTGCCTGGAGTGTAGGACGGACTAGCGGGAGAGCCTACGAGCAGTACTTC. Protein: CAWSVGRTSGRAYEQYF.